The 10 T cell receptor beta chains below were found in one sample sequenced in a study of T-cell reconstitution after alpha-beta-depleted transplantation in children. Construction of the TCRbeta library involved unique molecular identifiers. TCRdb passed the PCR reads through MiXCR, listing each CDR3 protein once. The sample holds roughly 280,000 distinct CDR3 sequences, approximately 10% seen once. Sequencing was performed on peripheral blood, taken 180 days after TCRalphabeta/CD19-depleted stem cell transplant. Receptors were obtained from a male patient between 2 and 15 years old who had a stem cell transplant for chronic granulomatous disease, so the T cells may come from the graft donor.

With regard to this clonotype: This may be a read error: a much more frequent sequence differs by one nucleotide. The rearrangement uses TRBV12-3 or TRBV12-4 and TRBJ1-5, with D possibly matching TRBD1 (5 bases). The germline V and J ends were trimmed by 6 bases and 3 bases, with 12 bases remaining between them. This CDR3 spans 14 amino acids. DNA for the CDR3: TGTGCCAGCAGCGCAGGGACTAACAATCAGCCCCAGCATTTT. Translating gives CASSAGTNNQPQHF.

This clonotype showed up many times. The rearrangement joins TRBV18 to TRBJ2-7, with 9 bases matching TRBD1. The germline V gene has CDR1 KGHSH and CDR2 LQKENI. V lost 5 bases to trimming and J lost 2 bases; unmatched junction nucleotides: 7. The CDR3 sequence is 15 residues long. The CDR3 region has the DNA TGTGCCAGCTCAGGGCGACAGGGGGTTACCTACGAGCAGTACTTC. As protein: CASSGRQGVTYEQYF.

This clonotype was recorded at least ten times. The chain is built from TRBV11-2 and TRBJ1-6; the D is unclear. Germline CDR1 reads SGHAT; CDR2 reads FQNNGV. Deletions cut 2 bases from V and 5 bases from J, with 1 base between. This CDR3 region has 12 residues. CDR3 DNA sequence: TGTGCCAGCAGCTTAAATAATTCACCCCTCCACTTT. Translating gives CASSLNNSPLHF.

This clonotype was seen many times. The V and J genes are TRBV5-1 and TRBJ1-6; 10 bases fit TRBD1. Germline V CDR1 and CDR2: SGHRS, YFSETQ. V was clipped by 0 bases and J by 6 bases; unmatched bases: 9. This CDR3 contains 18 residues. This CDR3 reads CASSLGPGTGDFNSPLHF. CDR3 bases: TGCGCCAGCAGCTTGGGCCCCGGGACAGGGGATTTTAATTCACCCCTCCACTTT. The variable domain in full, completed from reference TRBV5-1 and TRBJ1-6, reads KAGVTQTPRYLIKTRGQQVTLSCSPISGHRSVSWYQQTPGQGLQFLFEYFSETQRNKGNFPGRFSGRQFSNSRSEMNVSTLELGDSALYLCASSLGPGTGDFNSPLHFGNGTRLTVT.

This clonotype has at least ten counts. This rearrangement joins TRBV4-1 to TRBJ2-3; no definite D call. Germline CDR1 is MGHRA and CDR2 is YSYEKL. Trimming removed 4 bases at V and 2 bases at J, with 10 bases between. The length of the CDR3 is 14 residues. As DNA, the CDR3 is TGCGCCAGCAGCCTACGGTCTTTCACAGATACGCAGTATTTT. Translating gives CASSLRSFTDTQYF.

The sample holds one count of this clonotype. A read error may be the cause here, since a much bigger clone is one base away. This rearrangement joins TRBV7-9 to TRBJ2-1; the D is unclear. The CDR3 covers 14 residues. CDR1 and CDR2 (germline): SEHNR, FQNEAQ (reference sequence). V shed 2 bases and J shed 7 bases, with 12 bases lying between them. The CDR3 spells CASSLPRSSNEQFF. Here the CDR3 DNA reads TGTGCCAGCAGCTTACCAAGGAGCTCGAATGAGCAGTTCTTC.

This clonotype was counted many times. V gene TRBV6-2 or TRBV6-3 combines with J gene TRBJ2-1, with 7 positions matching TRBD2. Germline CDR1 and CDR2: MNHEY and SVGEGT. J gave up 5 bases and V 5 bases, and 6 bases lay outside the gene matches. The CDR3 consists of 14 residues. The CDR3 loop is CASSPSGENNEQFF. The CDR3 nucleotides read TGTGCCAGCAGTCCCAGCGGGGAGAACAATGAGCAGTTCTTC.

For this clonotype: It may be a read error: a sequence one base away is much more abundant. The chain carries TRBV12-3 or TRBV12-4 and TRBJ2-1, with 12 bases lining up with TRBD2. The CDR3 has 16 amino acids. The CDR3 spells CASSLLRLAGADERFF. CDR3 coding DNA: TGTGCCAGCAGTTTATTACGACTAGCGGGAGCGGATGAGCGGTTCTTC.

On this clonotype itself: A clone one base away is much larger, so this may be a read error. The genes are TRBV28 and TRBJ1-2; no firm D call. V dropped 7 bases and J dropped 4 bases, with 13 bases sitting between them. The CDR3 runs 13 residues. Germline V CDR1 and CDR2: MDHEN, SYDVKM. The chain's CDR3 is CASTTGASYGYTF. The CDR3 nucleotides are TGTGCCAGCACCACGGGAGCGAGCTATGGCTACACCTTC.

There are many counts of this clonotype. V usage is TRBV7-2 and J usage is TRBJ2-7; either TRBD1 or TRBD2 may supply D (5 bases each). V shed 1 base and J shed 1 base, with 8 bases lying between them. Germline-derived CDR1 and CDR2 are SGHTA and FQGNSA. CDR3 length: 14 amino acids. As DNA, the CDR3 is TGTGCCAGCAGCTTAGATGGGGGTTCCTACGAGCAGTACTTC. Protein product: CASSLDGGSYEQYF.